This TCR beta chain was observed in a study of shared clonotypes between healthy human individuals. Subsets obtained from CD4+ cells comprised CD45RA+ naive and CD45RA-negative memory cells. The CDR3 is 19 amino acids. Trimming left V 1 base short and J 2 bases short, with 21 bases between. Assay: immunoSEQ multiplex PCR; the TCRdb copy retains only in-frame clones and omits some. The sample carries under 1,900,000 clones, about 98.5% recorded once. Sequenced: naive CD4+ T cells sorted from blood. Described subset: CD45RA+ positively selected. V usage is TRBV23-1 and J usage is TRBJ1-5; the D is unclear. TRBV23-1 is an open reading frame, and its role is uncertain. The clonotype originates from a man aged 25-45 years in good health. The CDR3 DNA reads TGCGCCAGCAGTCAATACGGGGTGGGTGAAACCCGTGGCAATCAGCCCCAGCATTTT. Translated: CASSQYGVGETRGNQPQHF.